This T cell receptor (beta chain) emerged from a study of CD8+CD57+ T cells in acquired aplastic anemia. V was pared by 1 base and J by 4 bases, with 6 bases of the junction left unmatched. The CDR3 sequence is 16 residues long. The germline CDR1 and CDR2 sequences are KGHSH and LQKENI. For CDR3 and TCR beta VDJ profiling, genomic DNA was the template used. In TCRdb, the reads were re-called with MiXCR into one record per CDR3 protein. The table includes roughly 170,000 distinct CDR3 sequences, 60% to 70% detected once. The genes are TRBV18 and TRBJ2-2; 7 nucleotides align to TRBD1. Sequencing was performed on sorted CD4+, CD8+, or CD8+CD57+ T cells (not recorded which) from PBMCs. This sequence was found in a human donor in good health. CDR3 protein: CASSPLTGAGTGELFF. In nucleotides, the CDR3 is TGTGCCAGCTCACCACTTACAGGGGCAGGCACCGGGGAGCTGTTTTTT. Together with reference TRBV18 and TRBJ2-2, the CDR3 gives the full variable domain: NAGVMQNPRHLVRRRGQEARLRCSPMKGHSHVYWYRQLPEEGLKFMVYLQKENIIDESGMPKERFSAEFPKEGPSILRIQQVVRGDSAAYFCASSPLTGAGTGELFFGEGSRLTVL.